This T cell receptor beta chain is drawn from a study of shared clonotypes between healthy human individuals. Study as a whole: The plates for each donor numbered three CD4 naive, three CD4 memory, two CD8 naive and one CD8 memory.

Positively selected for CCR7, the CD45RO-negative cells used as naive CD8 cells excluded terminally differentiated effector memory CD45RA+ cells. In regard to this clone: Its antigen remains unknown.

Study-wide results and caveats: The genetic and exposure-history diversity represented was limited by few donors. For sorted subsets, rarefaction showed incomplete sequencing despite large depth.

Assay used: immunoSEQ multiplex PCR; TCRdb lists only in-frame clones, some missing. The sample holds 2 million to 2.5 million clones, roughly 95% seen once. Sequenced material: naive CD8+ T cells sorted from blood. This TCR was recovered from a man aged 18 to 29 in good health.

The CDR3 protein is CASSQDYPGSYEQYF. The CDR3 DNA reads TGCGCCAGCAGCCAAGATTACCCGGGTTCCTACGAGCAGTACTTC. The chain recombines TRBV4-3 with TRBJ2-7; D is unresolved. The V gene's germline CDR1 is LGHNA and CDR2 YSLEER. The CDR3 has 15 residues. Trimming shortened V by 0 bases and J by 1 base, and 10 bases separated the two germline ends.